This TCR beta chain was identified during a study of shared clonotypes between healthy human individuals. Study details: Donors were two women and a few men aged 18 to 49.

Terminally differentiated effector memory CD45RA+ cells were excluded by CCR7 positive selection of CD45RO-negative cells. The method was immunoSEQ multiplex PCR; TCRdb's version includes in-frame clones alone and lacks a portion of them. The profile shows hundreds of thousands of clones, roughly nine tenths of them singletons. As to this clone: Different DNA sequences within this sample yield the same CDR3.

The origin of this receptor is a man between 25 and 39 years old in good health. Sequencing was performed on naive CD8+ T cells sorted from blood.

The CDR3 loop is CASSLRETQYF. The CDR3, as DNA: TGTGCCAGCAGCTTACGGGAGACCCAGTACTTC. This chain connects TRBV13 to TRBJ2-5; D remains ambiguous. The V and J ends lost 2 bases and 5 bases respectively, with 3 bases between them. The length of the CDR3 is 11 residues. Germline lookup yields CDR1 PRHDT and CDR2 FYEKMQ (reference sequence).